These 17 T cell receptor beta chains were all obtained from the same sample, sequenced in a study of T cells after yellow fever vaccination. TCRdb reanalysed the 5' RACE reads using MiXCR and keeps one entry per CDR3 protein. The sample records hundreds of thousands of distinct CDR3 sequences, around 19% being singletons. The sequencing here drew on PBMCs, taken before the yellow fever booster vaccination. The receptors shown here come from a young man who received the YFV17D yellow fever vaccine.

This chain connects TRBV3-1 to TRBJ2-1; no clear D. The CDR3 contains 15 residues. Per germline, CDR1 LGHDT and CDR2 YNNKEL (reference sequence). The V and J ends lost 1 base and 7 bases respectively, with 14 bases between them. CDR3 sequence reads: CASSQGPAPGNEQFF. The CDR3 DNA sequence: TGTGCCAGCAGCCAAGGTCCCGCGCCCGGGAATGAGCAGTTCTTC.

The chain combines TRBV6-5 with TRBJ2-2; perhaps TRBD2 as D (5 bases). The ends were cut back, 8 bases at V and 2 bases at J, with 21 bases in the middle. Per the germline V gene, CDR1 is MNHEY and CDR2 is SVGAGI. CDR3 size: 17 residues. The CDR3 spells CASAPRPDFLNTGELFF. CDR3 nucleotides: TGTGCCAGCGCACCCCGCCCGGACTTCCTTAACACCGGGGAGCTGTTTTTT.

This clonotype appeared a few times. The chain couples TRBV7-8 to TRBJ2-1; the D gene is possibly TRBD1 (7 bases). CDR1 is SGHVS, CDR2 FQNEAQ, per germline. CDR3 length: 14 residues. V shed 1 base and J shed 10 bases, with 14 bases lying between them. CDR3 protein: CASSLGSGGGEQFF. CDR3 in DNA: TGTGCCAGCAGCTTAGGTTCCGGAGGGGGCGAGCAGTTCTTC. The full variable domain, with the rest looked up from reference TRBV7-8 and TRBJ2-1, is GAGVSQSPRYKVAKRGQDVALRCDPISGHVSLFWYQQALGQGPEFLTYFQNEAQLDKSGLPSDRFFAERPEGSVSTLKIQRTQQEDSAVYLCASSLGSGGGEQFFGPGTRLTVL.

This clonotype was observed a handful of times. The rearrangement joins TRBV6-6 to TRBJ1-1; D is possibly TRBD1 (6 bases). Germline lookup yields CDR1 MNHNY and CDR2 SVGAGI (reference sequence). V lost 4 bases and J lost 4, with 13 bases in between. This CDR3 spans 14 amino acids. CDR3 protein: CASSFVQGSTEAFF. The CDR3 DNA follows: TGTGCCAGCAGTTTTGTGCAGGGGTCCACTGAAGCTTTCTTT.

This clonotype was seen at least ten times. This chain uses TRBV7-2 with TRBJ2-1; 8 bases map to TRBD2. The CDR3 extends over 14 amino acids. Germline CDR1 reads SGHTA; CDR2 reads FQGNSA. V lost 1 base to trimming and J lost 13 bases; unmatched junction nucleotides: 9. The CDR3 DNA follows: TGTGCCAGCAGCTTAGGGCCCGGGGGGGCTACCCAGTTCTTC. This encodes CASSLGPGGATQFF.

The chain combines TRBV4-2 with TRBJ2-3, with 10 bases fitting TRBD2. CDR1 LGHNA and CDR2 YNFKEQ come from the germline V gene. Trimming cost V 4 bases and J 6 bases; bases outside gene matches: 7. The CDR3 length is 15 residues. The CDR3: CASSPAAGGPDTQYF. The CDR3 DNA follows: TGTGCCAGCAGCCCGGCAGCGGGGGGGCCGGATACGCAGTATTTT.

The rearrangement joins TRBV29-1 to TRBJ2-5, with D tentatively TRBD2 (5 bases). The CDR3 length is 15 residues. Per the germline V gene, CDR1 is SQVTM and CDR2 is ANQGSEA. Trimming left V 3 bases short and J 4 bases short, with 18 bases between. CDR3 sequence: CSVEVSGLRLETQYF. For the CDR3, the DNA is TGCAGCGTTGAGGTCTCCGGACTTCGGCTAGAGACCCAGTACTTC.

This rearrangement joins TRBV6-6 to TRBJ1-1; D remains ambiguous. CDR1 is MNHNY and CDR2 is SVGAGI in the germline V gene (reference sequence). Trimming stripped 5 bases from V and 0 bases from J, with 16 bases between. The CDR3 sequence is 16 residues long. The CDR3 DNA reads TGTGCCAGCAGTAACCTATTGACTGTCATGAACACTGAAGCTTTCTTT. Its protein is CASSNLLTVMNTEAFF.

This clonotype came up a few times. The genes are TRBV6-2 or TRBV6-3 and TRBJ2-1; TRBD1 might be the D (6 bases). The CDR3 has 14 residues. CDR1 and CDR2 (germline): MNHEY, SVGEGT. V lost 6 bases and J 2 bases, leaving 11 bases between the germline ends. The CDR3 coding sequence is TGTGCCAGCAGGCCACAGGGAACCTACAATGAGCAGTTCTTC. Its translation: CASRPQGTYNEQFF.

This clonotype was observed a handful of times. The CDR3 protein is CASSATGGNPYEQYV. For the CDR3, the DNA is TGTGCCAGCAGCGCGACGGGGGGTAACCCCTACGAGCAGTACGTC. The chain employs TRBV5-5 and TRBJ2-7; 7 bases are shared with TRBD2. The ends lost 4 bases at V and 2 bases at J; junction bases unmatched: 9. The CDR3 runs 15 residues. Germline CDR1 SGHKS, CDR2 YYEKEE (reference sequence).

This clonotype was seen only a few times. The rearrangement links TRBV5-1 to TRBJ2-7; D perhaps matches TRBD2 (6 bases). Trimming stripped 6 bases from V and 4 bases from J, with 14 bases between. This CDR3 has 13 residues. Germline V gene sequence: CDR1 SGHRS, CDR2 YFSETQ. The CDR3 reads CASISAGWYEQYV. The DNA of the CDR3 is TGCGCCAGCATTTCGGCGGGGTGGTACGAGCAGTACGTC.

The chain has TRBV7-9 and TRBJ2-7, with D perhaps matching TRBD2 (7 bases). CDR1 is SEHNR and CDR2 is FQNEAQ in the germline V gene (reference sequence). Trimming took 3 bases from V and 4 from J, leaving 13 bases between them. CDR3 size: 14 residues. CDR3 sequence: CASSFLEGGYEQYF. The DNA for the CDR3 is TGTGCCAGCAGCTTCTTAGAGGGGGGGTACGAGCAGTACTTC.

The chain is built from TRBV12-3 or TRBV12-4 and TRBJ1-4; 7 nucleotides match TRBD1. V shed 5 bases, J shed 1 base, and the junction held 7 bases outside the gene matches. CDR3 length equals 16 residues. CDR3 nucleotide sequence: TGTGCCAGCAGTGTGGGACAGCTCGTAACTAATGAAAAACTGTTTTTT. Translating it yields CASSVGQLVTNEKLFF.

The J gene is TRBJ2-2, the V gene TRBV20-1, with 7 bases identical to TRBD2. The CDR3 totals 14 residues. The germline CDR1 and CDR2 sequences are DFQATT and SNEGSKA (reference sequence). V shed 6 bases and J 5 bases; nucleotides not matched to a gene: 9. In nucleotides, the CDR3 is TGCAGTGCGAAAAAGCGGGGTGGGACCGGGGAGCTGTTTTTT. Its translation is CSAKKRGGTGELFF.

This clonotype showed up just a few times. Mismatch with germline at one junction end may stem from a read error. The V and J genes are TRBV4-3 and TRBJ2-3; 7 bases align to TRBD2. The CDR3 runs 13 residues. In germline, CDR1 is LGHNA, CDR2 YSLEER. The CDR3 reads CASSRGGGDTQYF. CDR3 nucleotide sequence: TGTGCCAGCAGCCGGGGCGGGGGAGATACGCAGTATTTT.

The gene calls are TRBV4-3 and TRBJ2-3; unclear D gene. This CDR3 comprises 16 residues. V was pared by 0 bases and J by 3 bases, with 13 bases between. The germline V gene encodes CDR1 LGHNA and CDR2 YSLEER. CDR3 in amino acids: CASSQDRFGRTDTQYF. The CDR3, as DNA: TGCGCCAGCAGCCAAGATAGGTTCGGTCGGACAGATACGCAGTATTTT.

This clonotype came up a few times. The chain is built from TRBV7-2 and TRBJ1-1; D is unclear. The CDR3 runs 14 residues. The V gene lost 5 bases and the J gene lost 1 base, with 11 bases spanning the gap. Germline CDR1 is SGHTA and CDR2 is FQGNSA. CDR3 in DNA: TGTGCCAGCAGCGGCCGAGCAGCGAACACTGAAGCTTTCTTT. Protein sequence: CASSGRAANTEAFF.